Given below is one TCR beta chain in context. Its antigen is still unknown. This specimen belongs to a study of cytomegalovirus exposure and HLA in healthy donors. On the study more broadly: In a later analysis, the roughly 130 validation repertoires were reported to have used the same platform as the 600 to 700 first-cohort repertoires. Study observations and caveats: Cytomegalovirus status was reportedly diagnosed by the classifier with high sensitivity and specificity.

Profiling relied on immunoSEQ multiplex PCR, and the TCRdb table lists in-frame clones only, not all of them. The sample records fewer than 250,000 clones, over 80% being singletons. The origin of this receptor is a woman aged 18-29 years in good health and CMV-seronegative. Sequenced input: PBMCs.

The CDR3 sequence: CAWSRGGISYEQYF. In DNA, the CDR3 is TGTGCCTGGAGTCGAGGAGGGATCTCCTACGAGCAGTACTTC. The gene calls are TRBV30 and TRBJ2-7; D possibly corresponds to TRBD2 (6 bases). This CDR3 contains 14 residues. Germline CDR1 and CDR2: GTSNPN and SVGIG (reference sequence). V dropped 2 bases and J dropped 0 bases, with 11 bases sitting between them.